This T cell receptor (beta chain) was captured by sequencing in a study of siplizumab effects on memory and regulatory T cells. Study-level results: Mappable alloreactive CD4+ clones came from Treg cells about 65% of the time on average with siplizumab, against approximately 26% in controls. The study found naive T cells seemingly more diverse than memory cells and seemingly major alloresponse contributors.

TCRdb's table, derived via immunoSEQ multiplex PCR, lists solely in-frame clones and lacks some. The sample holds around 65,000 clones; less than 80% are singletons and the top ten take over 0.4%. Unstimulated naive, memory, effector memory and TEMRA subsets were also sequenced, drawn from a few donor pairs. Regarding this clone: Antigen unknown.

Germline loops: CDR1 LGHNT, CDR2 FRNRAP. The CDR3 spans 14 residues. The V end lost 6 bases, the J end lost 7 bases, and 16 bases lay between the germline ends. The chain joins TRBV12-5 to TRBJ2-1; D is unresolved. The sequence came from a human donor in good health. The sample consisted of memory CD4+ T cells sorted from blood. CDR3 coding DNA: TGTGCTAGTGGCCAATCGGACCTGCCAAATGAGCAGTTCTTC. It translates to CASGQSDLPNEQFF.